This T cell receptor (beta chain) was observed in a study of T cell responses to AZD1222 COVID-19 vaccine. The wider study: Pooling was applied to second doses at about 4 or about 12 weeks. General study points: The donor group comprised mostly white British people and more females; the analysis possibly underestimated clonal diversity. The study found vaccine-associated CD4 TCRs spanning spike, dominant at 160-218 and 743-854.

Germline V gene lookup returns CDR1 KGHSH and CDR2 LQKENI. The CDR3 is 14 amino acids. The V end lost 3 bases, the J end lost 0 bases, and 9 bases lay between the germline ends. Here immunoSEQ multiplex PCR was the method, and the copy in TCRdb shows in-frame clones only, minus some. This table holds over 100,000 clones, around nine tenths found once. A note on this clone: The antigen remains undetermined.

This TCR derives from an adult in good health. The chain uses TRBV18 and TRBJ2-7, with D possibly matching TRBD1 (6 bases). Sequencing used peripheral blood, obtained on day 0 of AZD1222 vaccination. The CDR3 region has the DNA TGTGCCAGCTCACCTTTGGACAGCTCCTACGAGCAGTACTTC. It translates to CASSPLDSSYEQYF.